Below are 16 T cell receptor beta chains sequenced from a single sample in a study of shared clonotypes between healthy human individuals. The method was immunoSEQ multiplex PCR; TCRdb's version includes in-frame clones alone and lacks a portion of them. The sample includes some 1,600,000 clones, under 99% seen only once; the top ten take about 0.45%. The specimen sequenced was naive CD4+ T cells sorted from blood. As for subset: CD45RA+ positively selected. The receptors here all came from a man aged 25-45 years in good health.

With respect to this clone: The same CDR3 arises from other DNA sequences in this sample as well. In nucleotides, the CDR3 is TGTGCCAGCAGCTTAACAGGTAATGAGCAGTTCTTC. This codes for CASSLTGNEQFF. The gene calls are TRBV11-3 and TRBJ2-1; maybe TRBD1 (5 bases). This CDR3 contains 12 residues. V was trimmed by 2 bases and J by 7 bases, leaving 6 bases between them. Looked up from germline, CDR1 is SGHNT and CDR2 is YENEEA.

The chain combines TRBV4-1 with TRBJ2-5, with D unresolved. V lost 4 bases and J lost 5, with 11 bases in between. Germline values: CDR1 MGHRA, CDR2 YSYEKL. This CDR3 has 13 residues. DNA for the CDR3: TGCGCCAGCAGCCCGCTGCTGGTGGAGACCCAGTACTTC. Translation gives CASSPLLVETQYF.

The rearrangement uses TRBV2 and TRBJ2-2; D call uncertain. CDR3 length: 16 residues. Germline V CDR1 and CDR2: SNHLY, FYNNEI. V lost 8 bases and J lost 2, with 18 bases in between. The chain's CDR3 is CASRIVVGPNTGELFF. In nucleotides, the CDR3 is TGTGCCAGCCGTATTGTGGTCGGTCCCAACACCGGGGAGCTGTTTTTT.

This chain connects TRBV7-2 to TRBJ2-5, with D perhaps given as TRBD1 or TRBD2 (5 bases each). CDR1 is SGHTA, CDR2 FQGNSA, per germline. The length of the CDR3 is 16 residues. V lost 3 bases and J 2 bases, leaving 16 bases between the germline ends. This CDR3 reads CASSFRASQRQETQYF. Written as DNA, the CDR3 is TGTGCCAGCAGCTTCAGGGCAAGCCAGCGGCAAGAGACCCAGTACTTC.

Concerning this clone: The same CDR3 is also encoded by other DNA sequences in this sample. V and J are TRBV27 and TRBJ2-1; 9 bases are shared with TRBD2. Unmatched junction bases numbered 1, after V lost 3 bases and J lost 1 base. This CDR3 comprises 15 residues. The germline gives CDR1 MNHEY, CDR2 SMNVEV (reference sequence). The CDR3 coding sequence is TGTGCCAGCAGTTTGACTAGCGGATCCTACAATGAGCAGTTCTTC. It specifies CASSLTSGSYNEQFF.

CDR3 coding DNA: TGTGCCAGCAGACTACCGGGGAAAGATGAAAAACTGTTTTTT. This gives the protein CASRLPGKDEKLFF. The chain has TRBV6-6 and TRBJ1-4; D ambiguous. Germline loops: CDR1 MNHNY, CDR2 SVGAGI (reference sequence). The V gene lost 6 bases and the J gene lost 6 bases, with 14 bases spanning the gap. This CDR3 is built from 14 residues.

In DNA form, the CDR3 reads TGTGCCAGCAGCTTGCAGGGGGCGGGCGGGGAGCTGTTTTTT. Its protein is CASSLQGAGGELFF. The chain recombines TRBV5-4 with TRBJ2-2; 8 nucleotides line up with TRBD1. In germline, CDR1 is SGHNT, CDR2 YYREEE (reference sequence). The V segment lost 1 base and the J segment 7 bases; nucleotides outside the gene matches: 3. The CDR3 loop spans 14 amino acids. Full variable domain (rest looked up from reference TRBV5-4 and TRBJ2-2): ETGVTQSPTHLIKTRGQQVTLRCSSQSGHNTVSWYQQALGQGPQFIFQYYREEENGRGNFPPRFSGLQFPNYSSELNVNALELDDSALYLCASSLQGAGGELFFGEGSRLTVL.

The chain joins TRBV18 to TRBJ2-2, with D unresolved. The germline gives CDR1 KGHSH, CDR2 LQKENI. The V end was cut by 3 bases, the J end by 0 bases, with 14 bases between. The CDR3 consists of 17 residues. CDR3 sequence: CASSPGLRSPNTGELFF. CDR3 bases: TGTGCCAGCTCACCGGGCCTACGTAGTCCGAACACCGGGGAGCTGTTTTTT. The full variable domain, with the rest looked up from reference TRBV18 and TRBJ2-2, is NAGVMQNPRHLVRRRGQEARLRCSPMKGHSHVYWYRQLPEEGLKFMVYLQKENIIDESGMPKERFSAEFPKEGPSILRIQQVVRGDSAAYFCASSPGLRSPNTGELFFGEGSRLTVL.

This rearrangement joins TRBV5-1 to TRBJ2-2; 8 nucleotides match TRBD2. The germline V gene encodes CDR1 SGHRS and CDR2 YFSETQ. The CDR3 runs to 17 residues. Trimming took 0 bases from V and 0 from J; bases not matched to a gene: 4. The CDR3 is CASSLARAGANTGELFF. In DNA, the CDR3 is TGCGCCAGCAGCTTGGCCAGAGCGGGAGCGAACACCGGGGAGCTGTTTTTT. The full variable domain, rest sourced from reference TRBV5-1 and TRBJ2-2, is KAGVTQTPRYLIKTRGQQVTLSCSPISGHRSVSWYQQTPGQGLQFLFEYFSETQRNKGNFPGRFSGRQFSNSRSEMNVSTLELGDSALYLCASSLARAGANTGELFFGEGSRLTVL.

This chain connects TRBV5-1 to TRBJ2-7, with no clear D. Trimming cost V 0 bases and J 7 bases, with 11 bases left between them. The CDR3 runs to 13 residues. Germline V gives CDR1 SGHRS, CDR2 YFSETQ. CDR3 nucleotides: TGCGCCAGCAGCTTGGGGCACCTCGGGGAGCAGTACTTC. As protein: CASSLGHLGEQYF. Using reference TRBV5-1 and TRBJ2-7 for the parts outside the CDR3, the full variable domain is KAGVTQTPRYLIKTRGQQVTLSCSPISGHRSVSWYQQTPGQGLQFLFEYFSETQRNKGNFPGRFSGRQFSNSRSEMNVSTLELGDSALYLCASSLGHLGEQYFGPGTRLTVT.

The gene calls are TRBV13 and TRBJ2-3; D remains ambiguous. The V end was cut by 5 bases, the J end by 0 bases, with 12 bases between. Per germline, CDR1 PRHDT and CDR2 FYEKMQ (reference sequence). CDR3 size: 15 residues. The CDR3 nucleotides are TGTGCCAGCAGCATGAGGACGGGTAGCACAGATACGCAGTATTTT. Its protein product is CASSMRTGSTDTQYF.

The chain uses TRBV27 and TRBJ2-3; 7 bases match TRBD1. V lost 5 bases and J lost 2; bases outside the gene matches: 13. Germline V gene sequence: CDR1 MNHEY, CDR2 SMNVEV (reference sequence). This CDR3 is 17 amino acids long. Written as DNA, the CDR3 is TGTGCCAGCAGTCCACAAGATGACAGGGCTCACACAGATACGCAGTATTTT. Its translation is CASSPQDDRAHTDTQYF.

The chain has TRBV18 and TRBJ1-3; D perhaps matches TRBD1 (5 bases). The germline V gene encodes CDR1 KGHSH and CDR2 LQKENI. This CDR3 is built from 18 residues. Trimming stripped 2 bases from V and 0 bases from J, with 17 bases between. CDR3 loop: CASSPIPPGRSSGNTIYF. CDR3 in DNA: TGTGCCAGCTCACCAATCCCTCCGGGACGGAGCTCTGGAAACACCATATATTTT.

V and J are TRBV4-1 and TRBJ1-4; D gene ambiguous. The CDR3 covers 16 residues. V lost 0 bases, J lost 3 bases, and 11 bases lay in between. CDR1 is MGHRA and CDR2 is YSYEKL in the germline V gene. CDR3 loop: CASSQDVGSANEKLFF. CDR3 coding DNA: TGCGCCAGCAGCCAAGATGTCGGGTCGGCTAATGAAAAACTGTTTTTT.

V is TRBV29-1 and J is TRBJ2-1; TRBD2 matches 13 bases. CDR3 length equals 14 residues. The V gene end was trimmed by 3 bases and the J gene end by 7 bases; junction bases not matched to a gene: 3. The germline V gene encodes CDR1 SQVTM and CDR2 ANQGSEA. CDR3 bases: TGCAGCGTTGAGGGGACTAGCGGGGAGAATGAGCAGTTCTTC. Translating it yields CSVEGTSGENEQFF.

The chain uses TRBV28 and TRBJ2-7, with D uncertain. Germline V CDR1 and CDR2: MDHEN, SYDVKM. The CDR3 has 16 amino acids. Trimming took off 2 bases at V and 2 bases at J, with 16 bases between the two ends. This chain's CDR3 is CASSLKMKSRAYEQYF. CDR3 coding DNA: TGTGCCAGCAGTTTAAAGATGAAGTCAAGAGCCTACGAGCAGTACTTC. Variable domain in full (rest from reference TRBV28 and TRBJ2-7): DVKVTQSSRYLVKRTGEKVFLECVQDMDHENMFWYRQDPGLGLRLIYFSYDVKMKEKGDIPEGYSVSREKKERFSLILESASTNQTSMYLCASSLKMKSRAYEQYFGPGTRLTVT.